Listed below are T cell receptor beta chains from one sample, sequenced in a study of cytomegalovirus exposure and HLA in healthy donors. Using immunoSEQ multiplex PCR, the repertoire was profiled, and TCRdb retains in-frame clones only, with some absent. The table has 150,000 to 200,000 clones, about nine tenths seen once. The sequencing sample was made of PBMCs. These receptors all stem from a woman aged 25 to 45 in good health and CMV-seronegative. Each CDR3 is given with its conserved first and last residue. Clone sizes are given selectively: once, few, many, or a class where the clone is expanded.

.	TRBV2	TRBJ1-2	CASSPRQDLGYTF
.	TRBV27	TRBJ2-7	CASSGTGGSYEQYF
.	TRBV5-8	TRBJ2-4	CASRRTGQNIQYF
.	TRBV7-2	TRBJ2-7	CASSLGTAVSYEQYF
.	TRBV5-6	TRBJ2-7	CASSLQGSYEQYF
.	TRBV25-1	TRBJ2-1	CASRSGQGVQFF
.	TRBV7-8	TRBJ2-7	CASSLWQGSYEQYF
.	TRBV9	TRBJ1-1	CASSVDRGDVFF
once	TRBV25-1	TRBJ2-7	CASSEYTTAEQYF
.	TRBV6-6	TRBJ1-1	CASSYGRSGNTEAFF
.	TRBV28	TRBJ1-1	CASTSGAEAFF
.	TRBV7-9	TRBJ1-5	CASSLGMGAGQPQHF
.	TRBV9	TRBJ2-1	CASSVRGTSGLNEQFF
once	TRBV28	TRBJ2-2	CASSLLWTGELFF
.	TRBV7-2	TRBJ2-7	CASSLGTGYPLEQYF
once	TRBV7-2	TRBJ2-1	CASSDGPRPPGQFF
.	TRBV4-2	TRBJ1-1	CASSQRQGVGTEAFF
.	TRBV2	TRBJ2-5	CASSEGMSGAAGTQYF
few	TRBV7-2	TRBJ2-3	CASSSSRGTQYF
.	TRBV7-8	TRBJ1-2	CASSLVDQGRGYTF
once	TRBV5-1	TRBJ2-5	CASSQTMENQETQYF
.	TRBV5-1	TRBJ1-2	CASMRQGGRFGYTF
once	TRBV2	TRBJ2-2	CASSPRQQDRVKTGELFF
.	TRBV30	TRBJ2-5	CAWTSGGTQYF
.	TRBV19	TRBJ2-2	CASSLSSYTGELFF
.	TRBV7-9	TRBJ1-2	CASSYGLPALGYTF
.	TRBV19	TRBJ1-1	CASRTGGGGEAFF
.	TRBV12-5	TRBJ1-3	CASGLAGNTIYF